These 21 T cell receptor beta chains were all obtained from the same sample, sequenced in a study of T cell repertoires in cytomegalovirus infection. One entry per CDR3 protein, called by TCRdb with MiXCR from the reads. The table has around 450,000 distinct CDR3 sequences, 31% seen once. The sample was PBMCs. The receptor source for this set is a human donor in good health (CMV status not recorded). Some clones in this sample may be carry-over from other donors' samples.

This clonotype was seen more than once but under ten times. This chain joins TRBV5-5 and TRBJ1-1, with TRBD1 matching 7 bases. CDR3 length: 14 amino acids. Germline V CDR1 and CDR2: SGHKS, YYEKEE (reference sequence). J lost 1 base, V lost 6 bases, and 6 bases had no gene match. The CDR3 protein is CASNAGGRNTEAFF. CDR3 nucleotide sequence: TGTGCCAGCAATGCAGGGGGGAGGAACACTGAAGCTTTCTTT. Based on the CDR3 plus reference TRBV5-5 and TRBJ1-1, the full variable domain is DAGVTQSPTHLIKTRGQQVTLRCSPISGHKSVSWYQQVLGQGPQFIFQYYEKEERGRGNFPDRFSARQFPNYSSELNVNALLLGDSALYLCASNAGGRNTEAFFGQGTRLTVV.

This clonotype was counted many times. This chain connects TRBV6-1 to TRBJ2-1, with a weak D call TRBD1 (6 bases). The V gene lost 5 bases and the J gene lost 3 bases, with 14 bases spanning the gap. The CDR3 has 15 residues. CDR1 is MNHNS, CDR2 SASEGT, per germline. The CDR3 nucleotides read TGTGCCAGCAGTAGCCCCGGACAGAACTACAATGAGCAGTTCTTC. This translates into CASSSPGQNYNEQFF.

This clonotype came up a few times. Here the CDR3 reads CASRSKPGTSLSGELFF. The CDR3 coding sequence is TGTGCCAGCAGATCAAAGCCCGGGACTAGCCTCTCCGGGGAGCTGTTTTTT. This chain joins TRBV7-2 and TRBJ2-2; 9 positions agree with TRBD2. V dropped 6 bases and J dropped 6; count of bases not matched to a gene: 14. The CDR3 is made up of 17 amino acids. CDR1 SGHTA and CDR2 FQGNSA come from the germline V gene.

This clonotype was found a few times. The rearrangement joins TRBV4-1 to TRBJ1-2; the D is unclear. V lost 0 bases to trimming and J lost 2 bases, with 13 bases between them. CDR1 MGHRA and CDR2 YSYEKL come from the germline V gene. The CDR3 length is 16 residues. CDR3 sequence reads: CASSQDLGLINYGYTF. The DNA for the CDR3 is TGCGCCAGCAGCCAAGATCTCGGACTGATCAACTATGGCTACACCTTC.

This clonotype appeared a few times. V gene TRBV6-2 or TRBV6-3 combines with J gene TRBJ1-2; no firm D call. CDR3 size: 15 residues. V shed 3 bases and J shed 4 bases, with 15 bases lying between them. Germline V gene lookup returns CDR1 MNHEY and CDR2 SVGEGT. CDR3 nucleotides: TGTGCCAGCAGTTATGAGGTCTCTTTTATCTATGGCTACACCTTC. This translates into CASSYEVSFIYGYTF.

This chain uses TRBV6-5 with TRBJ2-3; 8 bases map to TRBD1. Germline V gene lookup returns CDR1 MNHEY and CDR2 SVGAGI. The CDR3 runs to 15 residues. The V gene end was trimmed by 6 bases and the J gene end by 2 bases; junction bases not matched to a gene: 7. The CDR3 nucleotides read TGTGCCAGCAGGCGGACAGGGAAATTCACAGATACGCAGTATTTT. Residues: CASRRTGKFTDTQYF.

This clonotype was detected once. This CDR3 fails to terminate in the conserved phenylalanine or tryptophan, so it likely reflects a read error. The chain joins TRBV12-3 or TRBV12-4 to TRBJ2-7, with D tentatively TRBD2 (6 bases). Trimming took 8 bases from V and 4 from J, leaving 9 bases between them. The CDR3 is 11 amino acids. CDR3 sequence (DNA): TGTGCCAGCCTTGGGGGGTACGAGCAGTACTAC. The encoded protein is CASLGGYEQYY.

A few counts support this clonotype. This sequence joins TRBV19 and TRBJ2-3, with D unclear. This CDR3 is 16 amino acids long. The V gene lost 0 bases and the J gene lost 7 bases, with 17 bases spanning the gap. CDR1 is LNHDA, CDR2 SQIVND, per germline (reference sequence). CDR3 DNA: TGTGCCAGTAGTATAGATCGTCGAATCCCAGAGAATACGCAGTATTTT. Its translation is CASSIDRRIPENTQYF.

On this clonotype: The CDR3 carries no conserved terminal phenylalanine or tryptophan, so it likely arises from a read error. The chain combines TRBV7-2 with TRBJ2-5; TRBD2 matches 8 bases. The germline V gene has CDR1 SGHTA and CDR2 FQGNSA. CDR3 length: 15 residues. The CDR3 loop is CDSSGGLTGQGAQYC. The CDR3 DNA sequence: TGTGACAGCAGCGGGGGACTGACCGGCCAAGGGGCCCAGTACTGC.

In this sample, this clonotype turned up a few times. The chain is built from TRBV11-3 and TRBJ2-2; 10 nucleotides align to TRBD1. The length of the CDR3 is 16 residues. The J segment lost 5 bases and the V segment lost 5 bases, leaving 8 bases of the junction unmatched. Germline V gene lookup returns CDR1 SGHNT and CDR2 YENEEA. CDR3 protein: CASSAETGGGTGELFF. CDR3 in DNA: TGTGCCAGCAGCGCCGAGACAGGGGGCGGAACCGGGGAGCTGTTTTTT.

In DNA form, the CDR3 reads TGTGCCAGCACCCAAGGTGGGGCCGCCGGGGAGCTGTTTTTT. Protein product: CASTQGGAAGELFF. The V and J genes are TRBV2 and TRBJ2-2; tentative D call: TRBD1 (5 bases). V shed 7 bases and J shed 6 bases, with 15 bases lying between them. CDR3 length: 14 residues. CDR1 and CDR2 from the germline V gene are SNHLY and FYNNEI.

This clonotype occurred many times. The genes are TRBV7-2 and TRBJ1-5; a weak D match, TRBD1 (6 bases). Germline loops: CDR1 SGHTA, CDR2 FQGNSA. V dropped 3 bases and J dropped 1 base, with 10 bases sitting between them. CDR3 length: 15 residues. This chain's CDR3 is CASSFAGASNQPQHF. The DNA for the CDR3 is TGTGCCAGCAGCTTTGCGGGGGCGAGCAATCAGCCCCAGCATTTT.

This clonotype has at least ten counts. The V and J genes are TRBV7-9 and TRBJ2-2, with 7 positions matching TRBD1. Germline assignment: CDR1 SEHNR and CDR2 FQNEAQ (reference sequence). The CDR3 is 15 amino acids. After removal of 6 bases from V and 0 bases from J, the junction contained 4 bases not matched to a gene. CDR3 protein: CASSWTGSNTGELFF. In DNA form, the CDR3 reads TGTGCCAGCAGTTGGACAGGTTCGAACACCGGGGAGCTGTTTTTT.

In the case of this clonotype: Germline and junction disagree at one end, which may indicate a read error. The chain uses TRBV6-6 and TRBJ2-7; D perhaps matches TRBD2 (5 bases). The CDR3 has 14 amino acids. In germline, CDR1 is MNHNY, CDR2 SVGAGI (reference sequence). The CDR3 loop is CASRPEDGPYEKYF. CDR3 coding DNA: TGTGCCAGCAGACCGGAGGACGGACCCTACGAGAAGTACTTC.

In this sample, this clonotype turned up a few times. This rearrangement joins TRBV18 to TRBJ2-3, with D perhaps matching TRBD2 (6 bases). Germline values: CDR1 KGHSH, CDR2 LQKENI. The length of the CDR3 is 13 residues. With 4 bases removed from V and 5 bases from J, the gap between germline ends came to 10 bases. The DNA for the CDR3 is TGTGCCAGCTCACTGACTAGAGGAGATACGCAGTATTTT. This encodes CASSLTRGDTQYF.

Worth noting for this clonotype: The conserved final phenylalanine or tryptophan is absent from the CDR3, which likely points to a read error. V is TRBV7-4 and J is TRBJ2-2; 7 nucleotides align to TRBD2. The CDR3 totals 15 residues. Germline V gene sequence: CDR1 SGHVT, CDR2 SQSDAQ. This CDR3 reads CASSPQRGNTWELFC. The CDR3 DNA reads TGTGCCAGCAGCCCCCAGCGGGGAAACACCTGGGAGCTGTTTTGT.

The chain carries TRBV24-1 and TRBJ2-1; 10 bases align to TRBD1. Unmatched junction bases numbered 13, after V lost 3 bases and J lost 9 bases. This CDR3 is built from 17 residues. Germline V CDR1 and CDR2: KGHDR, SFDVKD. The CDR3 protein is CATSDHIGTGVGGEQFF. The CDR3 region has the DNA TGTGCCACCAGTGATCATATCGGGACAGGGGTTGGTGGTGAGCAGTTCTTC.

This clonotype was observed a few times. The genes are TRBV28 and TRBJ2-5, with D unclear. The length of the CDR3 is 14 residues. Looked up from germline, CDR1 is MDHEN and CDR2 is SYDVKM. The V end lost 6 bases, the J end lost 2 bases, and 13 bases lay between the germline ends. CDR3 sequence reads: CASSLFSGQETQYF. The CDR3 bases are TGTGCCAGCAGCCTTTTTTCCGGACAAGAGACCCAGTACTTC. Full variable domain (outside the CDR3, taken from reference TRBV28 and TRBJ2-5): DVKVTQSSRYLVKRTGEKVFLECVQDMDHENMFWYRQDPGLGLRLIYFSYDVKMKEKGDIPEGYSVSREKKERFSLILESASTNQTSMYLCASSLFSGQETQYFGPGTRLLVL.

This clonotype has more than one count but fewer than ten. J is TRBJ2-7 and V is TRBV4-1; the D gene is possibly TRBD2 (5 bases). Trimming left V 9 bases short and J 9 bases short, with 9 bases between. Germline V gene sequence: CDR1 MGHRA, CDR2 YSYEKL. CDR3 length: 9 residues. The CDR3 DNA is TGCGCCAGGAGAGGGTCGCAGTACTTC. It is translated as CARRGSQYF.

Concerning this clonotype: A much larger clone differs by one base, so this may be a read error. CDR3: CASVKRGINEKLFF. CDR3 coding DNA: TGTGCCAGCGTAAAGAGGGGAATAAATGAAAAACTGTTTTTT. V is TRBV28 and J is TRBJ1-4; D might be TRBD1 (5 bases). This CDR3 contains 14 residues. V dropped 8 bases and J dropped 5 bases, with 15 bases sitting between them. Germline V gives CDR1 MDHEN, CDR2 SYDVKM.

The chain has TRBV27 and TRBJ2-6; D not resolved. The V gene lost 7 bases and the J gene lost 0 bases, with 7 bases spanning the gap. CDR3 length: 14 amino acids. Germline V gene lookup returns CDR1 MNHEY and CDR2 SMNVEV (reference sequence). The CDR3 DNA follows: TGTGCCAGCACGCCCCGCTCTGGGGCCAACGTCCTGACTTTC. Translation: CASTPRSGANVLTF.